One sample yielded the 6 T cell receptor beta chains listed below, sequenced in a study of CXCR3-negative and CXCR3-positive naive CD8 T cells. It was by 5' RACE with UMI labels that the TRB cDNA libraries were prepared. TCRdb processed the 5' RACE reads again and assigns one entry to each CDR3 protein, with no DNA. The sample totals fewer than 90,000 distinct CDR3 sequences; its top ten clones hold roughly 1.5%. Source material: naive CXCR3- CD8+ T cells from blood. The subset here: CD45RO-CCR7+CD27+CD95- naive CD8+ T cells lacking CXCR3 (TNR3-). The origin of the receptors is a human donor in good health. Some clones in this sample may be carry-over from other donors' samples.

This CDR3 is CASSQGVVETQYF. The rearrangement joins TRBV4-1 to TRBJ2-5; TCRdb's assignment of TRBD1 cannot be checked, as there is no DNA. CDR1 MGHRA and CDR2 YSYEKL come from the germline V gene. The CDR3 consists of 13 residues.

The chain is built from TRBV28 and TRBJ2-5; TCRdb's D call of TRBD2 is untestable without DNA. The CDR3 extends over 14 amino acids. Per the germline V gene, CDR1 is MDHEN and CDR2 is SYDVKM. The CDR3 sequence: CASTSGRTQETQYF.

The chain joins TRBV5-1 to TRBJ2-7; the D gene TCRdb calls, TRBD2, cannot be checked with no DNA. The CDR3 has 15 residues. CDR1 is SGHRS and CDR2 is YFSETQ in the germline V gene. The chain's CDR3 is CASSLEASGSYEQYF.

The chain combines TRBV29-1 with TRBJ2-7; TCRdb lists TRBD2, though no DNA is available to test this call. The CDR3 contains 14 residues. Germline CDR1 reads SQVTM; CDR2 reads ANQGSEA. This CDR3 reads CSVDVSGHYIEQYF.

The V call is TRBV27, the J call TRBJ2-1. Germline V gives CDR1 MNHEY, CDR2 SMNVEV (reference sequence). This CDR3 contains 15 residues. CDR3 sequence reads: CASSLSLAWGNEQFF.

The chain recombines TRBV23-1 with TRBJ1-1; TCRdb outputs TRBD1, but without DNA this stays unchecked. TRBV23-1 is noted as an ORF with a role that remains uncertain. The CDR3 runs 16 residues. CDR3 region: CASSQSAPKLNTEAFF.